The 19 T cell receptor beta chains listed next were all sequenced from one sample in a study of cytomegalovirus exposure and HLA in healthy donors. The PCR had 60 Vbeta and 13 Jbeta primers. The method was immunoSEQ multiplex PCR; TCRdb's version includes in-frame clones alone and lacks a portion of them. The sample has fewer than 80,000 clones; roughly two thirds are singletons. Sequencing input: PBMCs. The receptors originated from a woman in her 50s in good health and CMV-seropositive.

This clone occurred a few times. This chain joins TRBV10-3 and TRBJ1-5; the D is unclear. The V gene lost 0 bases and the J gene lost 6 bases, with 6 bases spanning the gap. Germline V CDR1 and CDR2: ENHRY, SYGVKD. CDR3 length: 13 amino acids. Here the CDR3 DNA reads TGTGCCATCAGTGAGTCGACTGGTCAGCCCCAGCATTTT. This gives the protein CAISESTGQPQHF.

This chain joins TRBV6-1 and TRBJ2-5, with TRBD1 matching over 10 bases. With the DNA end fitting TRBJ2-7 better, the J assignment may be wrong. CDR1 is MNHNS, CDR2 SASEGT, per germline. This CDR3 spans 13 amino acids. The DNA for the CDR3 is TGTGCCAGCAGGTGGGACAGGGGCCACGAGCAGTACTTC. It encodes CASRWDRGHEQYF.

The sample holds a few counts of this clone. The CDR3 nucleotides read TGTGCCACCAGCAGAGGGGGACAGGGGCGAAACACTGAAGCTTTCTTT. This encodes CATSRGGQGRNTEAFF. V usage is TRBV15 and J usage is TRBJ1-1, with 10 positions matching TRBD1. J lost 2 bases, V lost 1 base, and 4 bases had no gene match. This CDR3 has 16 residues. The germline gives CDR1 LNHNV, CDR2 YYDKDF (reference sequence). Full variable domain (remainder filled in from reference TRBV15 and TRBJ1-1): DAMVIQNPRYQVTQFGKPVTLSCSQTLNHNVMYWYQQKSSQAPKLLFHYYDKDFNNEADTPDNFQSRRPNTSFCFLDIRSPGLGDTAMYLCATSRGGQGRNTEAFFGQGTRLTVV.

The genes are TRBV7-8 and TRBJ2-3, with a possible D match to TRBD1 (5 bases). Germline V gives CDR1 SGHVS, CDR2 FQNEAQ. The CDR3 length is 16 residues. V lost 5 bases to trimming and J lost 5 bases, with 20 bases between them. CDR3: CASSKYVQVTGDTQYF. DNA of the CDR3: TGTGCCAGCAGCAAATATGTACAGGTGACGGGAGATACGCAGTATTTT. Full variable domain (missing parts from reference TRBV7-8 and TRBJ2-3): GAGVSQSPRYKVAKRGQDVALRCDPISGHVSLFWYQQALGQGPEFLTYFQNEAQLDKSGLPSDRFFAERPEGSVSTLKIQRTQQEDSAVYLCASSKYVQVTGDTQYFGPGTRLTVL.

A few counts support this clone. This chain uses TRBV27 with TRBJ2-1; 9 bases are a match to TRBD1. The V gene's germline CDR1 is MNHEY and CDR2 SMNVEV (reference sequence). Trimming took 10 bases from V and 6 from J; bases not matched to a gene: 7. This CDR3 has 13 residues. The CDR3 sequence: CATIQDRGNEQFF. In DNA form, the CDR3 reads TGTGCCACCATACAGGACAGGGGCAATGAGCAGTTCTTC.

This sequence joins TRBV4-1 and TRBJ2-3; perhaps TRBD2 as D (5 bases). Per the germline V gene, CDR1 is MGHRA and CDR2 is YSYEKL. The CDR3 contains 16 residues. Trimming took 3 bases from V and 0 from J, leaving 13 bases between them. This chain's CDR3 is CASSQFTADSTDTQYF. For the CDR3, the DNA is TGCGCCAGCAGCCAGTTTACAGCGGATAGCACAGATACGCAGTATTTT.

This chain joins TRBV11-3 and TRBJ1-1; tentatively, D is TRBD1 (5 bases). Trimming left V 5 bases short and J 4 bases short, with 11 bases between. The CDR3 contains 13 residues. CDR1 SGHNT and CDR2 YENEEA come from the germline V gene. Here the CDR3 DNA reads TGTGCCAGCAGCCCTGGACACCTCACTGAAGCTTTCTTT. Its translation: CASSPGHLTEAFF.

V is TRBV7-8 and J is TRBJ1-5; 9 nucleotides agree with TRBD1. The CDR3 is made up of 15 amino acids. The J segment lost 1 base and the V segment lost 5 bases, leaving 3 bases of the junction unmatched. The germline gives CDR1 SGHVS, CDR2 FQNEAQ. CDR3 in amino acids: CASSPGTGSNQPQHF. DNA of the CDR3: TGTGCCAGCAGCCCGGGGACAGGGAGCAATCAGCCCCAGCATTTT. The entire variable domain, with the rest obtained from reference TRBV7-8 and TRBJ1-5, is as follows: GAGVSQSPRYKVAKRGQDVALRCDPISGHVSLFWYQQALGQGPEFLTYFQNEAQLDKSGLPSDRFFAERPEGSVSTLKIQRTQQEDSAVYLCASSPGTGSNQPQHFGDGTRLSIL.

The chain carries TRBV12-5 and TRBJ2-6, with 10 bases identical to TRBD1. This CDR3 contains 20 residues. Trimming took 0 bases from V and 0 from J; bases not matched to a gene: 8. Germline loops: CDR1 LGHNT, CDR2 FRNRAP. CDR3 nucleotide sequence: TGTGCTAGTGGTTTGGTAGGGGACAGGGGTCCCATCTCTGGGGCCAACGTCCTGACTTTC. Protein: CASGLVGDRGPISGANVLTF.

V and J are TRBV6-6 and TRBJ2-5, with 7 nucleotides matching TRBD2. V gave up 8 bases and J gave up 4 bases; unmatched junction bases: 7. The CDR3 extends over 13 amino acids. Germline values: CDR1 MNHNY, CDR2 SVGAGI (reference sequence). The CDR3 spells CASLGGDPETQYF. The DNA of the CDR3 is TGTGCCAGCCTGGGGGGGGACCCAGAGACCCAGTACTTC.

This clone has only a few counts. The chain is built from TRBV7-3 and TRBJ2-7; 7 bases line up with TRBD1. The V and J ends lost 1 base and 0 bases, in that order; junction bases with no gene match: 3. Germline loops: CDR1 SGHTA, CDR2 FQGTGA. The CDR3 covers 15 residues. CDR3 nucleotide sequence: TGTGCCAGCAGCTTAAAAGGGGACAGCTCCTACGAGCAGTACTTC. It specifies CASSLKGDSSYEQYF.

The rearrangement links TRBV6-1 to TRBJ2-5, with D possibly being TRBD1 (5 bases). Deletions cut 4 bases from V and 5 bases from J, with 17 bases between. The CDR3 has 15 amino acids. Germline V lookup: CDR1 MNHNS, CDR2 SASEGT. Written as DNA, the CDR3 is TGTGCCAGCAGTGCCAACGGGCCCCAGGGTGAGACCCAGTACTTC. Translation: CASSANGPQGETQYF.

DNA for the CDR3: TGTGCCAGCAGCTTATCTACTAGCAATGAGCAGTTCTTC. Protein: CASSLSTSNEQFF. The chain couples TRBV7-3 to TRBJ2-1; a weak D match, TRBD2 (5 bases). CDR3 length: 13 amino acids. CDR1 and CDR2 (germline): SGHTA, FQGTGA. Trimming stripped 2 bases from V and 6 bases from J, with 8 bases between. The whole variable domain, filled in from reference TRBV7-3 and TRBJ2-1, reads GAGVSQTPSNKVTEKGKYVELRCDPISGHTALYWYRQSLGQGPEFLIYFQGTGAADDSGLPNDRFFAVRPEGSVSTLKIQRTERGDSAVYLCASSLSTSNEQFFGPGTRLTVL.

The chain links TRBV27 to TRBJ2-4, with a tentative D call TRBD2 (5 bases). The CDR3 loop spans 16 amino acids. The germline V gene has CDR1 MNHEY and CDR2 SMNVEV (reference sequence). The V gene lost 2 bases and the J gene lost 1 base, with 12 bases spanning the gap. The CDR3 spells CASSLDGNWAKNIQYF. CDR3 sequence (DNA): TGTGCCAGCAGTTTAGACGGGAACTGGGCCAAAAACATTCAGTACTTC.

V is TRBV30 and J is TRBJ1-4; 8 nucleotides match TRBD1. The V gene's germline CDR1 is GTSNPN and CDR2 SVGIG (reference sequence). V lost 0 bases, J lost 5 bases, and 8 bases stayed unmatched. The CDR3 has 16 amino acids. The CDR3 here is CAWSVPPGGPNEKLFF. As DNA, the CDR3 is TGTGCCTGGAGTGTACCTCCAGGGGGCCCAAATGAAAAACTGTTTTTT.

The chain carries TRBV7-8 and TRBJ1-5, with 7 bases identical to TRBD1. Per germline, CDR1 SGHVS and CDR2 FQNEAQ. With 3 bases clipped from V and 3 bases from J, the junction kept 8 bases outside the gene matches. This CDR3 has 16 amino acids. CDR3 DNA sequence: TGTGCCAGCAGCTTCAACAGGGGAACCCACAATCAGCCCCAGCATTTT. The encoded protein is CASSFNRGTHNQPQHF.

The chain is built from TRBV5-4 and TRBJ1-2; unclear D gene. The CDR3 runs to 13 residues. Germline V gene lookup returns CDR1 SGHNT and CDR2 YYREEE (reference sequence). Deletions cut 0 bases from V and 2 bases from J, with 5 bases between. The CDR3 DNA reads TGTGCCAGCAGCTTGGTACAGAACTATGGCTACACCTTC. The encoded protein is CASSLVQNYGYTF.

The chain uses TRBV18 and TRBJ2-1; TRBD2 agrees at 9 bases. The CDR3 has 16 residues. Germline CDR1 KGHSH, CDR2 LQKENI. Trimming took 2 bases from V and 0 from J; bases not matched to a gene: 2. The CDR3 sequence is CASSPSGGSSYNEQFF. CDR3 DNA: TGTGCCAGCTCACCAAGCGGGGGGAGCTCCTACAATGAGCAGTTCTTC. Together with reference TRBV18 and TRBJ2-1, the CDR3 gives the full variable domain: NAGVMQNPRHLVRRRGQEARLRCSPMKGHSHVYWYRQLPEEGLKFMVYLQKENIIDESGMPKERFSAEFPKEGPSILRIQQVVRGDSAAYFCASSPSGGSSYNEQFFGPGTRLTVL.

The CDR3 loop reads CASSTAGTGITEAFF. In DNA, the CDR3 is TGTGCCAGCAGCACCGCCGGGACAGGGATTACTGAAGCTTTCTTT. The chain couples TRBV7-2 to TRBJ1-1; 9 bases line up with TRBD1. Germline loops: CDR1 SGHTA, CDR2 FQGNSA. Germline trimming cut 5 bases from V and 5 bases from J; bases unmatched to any gene: 9. The CDR3 spans 15 residues.